This T cell receptor beta chain was found in a study of cytomegalovirus exposure and HLA in healthy donors. Vbeta (60) and Jbeta (13) primers were used in the PCR. Libraries were prepared by immunoSEQ multiplex PCR; TCRdb keeps only in-frame clonotypes and omits some of them. The table includes over 150,000 clones, 75% to 85% detected once. The germline CDR1 and CDR2 sequences are MRHNA and SNTAGT. This CDR3 has 14 amino acids. The sequencing sample was made of PBMCs. This rearrangement joins TRBV6-4 to TRBJ2-5, with 8 bases lining up with TRBD2. The J call may not be correct, given that the DNA end is closer to TRBJ2-7. The TCR comes from a boy under 18 in good health and CMV-seronegative. The CDR3 DNA reads TGTGCCAGCGAACGGGAGGGTGCAACCTACGAGCAGTACTTC. It yields the protein CASEREGATYEQYF.